This T cell receptor beta chain came from a study of CD8 T cells in Susac syndrome. Germline V lookup: CDR1 SQVTM, CDR2 ANQGSEA. This CDR3 is built from 14 residues. V shed 4 bases and J shed 1 base, with 13 bases lying between them. An input of about 0.5 to 1 ug of RNA was subjected to reverse transcription using random hexamers. Coverage of TCR beta CDR3 amplification by immunoSEQ multiplex PCR extended to 54 Vbeta and 13 Jbeta. One entry per CDR3 protein results from TCRdb running MiXCR on the immunoSEQ multiplex PCR reads. The sample consists of approximately 170,000 distinct CDR3 sequences, around 94% of them appearing once. In blood CD8+ and CD4+ T cells, TCR beta underwent sequencing.

The receptor was isolated from a human donor with multiple sclerosis. Sequencing was performed on CD4+ T cells from PBMCs. V is TRBV29-1 and J is TRBJ1-1; D call uncertain. DNA for the CDR3: TGCAGCGTTGCCCAGACAATGGGGAACACTGAAGCTTTCTTT. It yields the protein CSVAQTMGNTEAFF. Variable domain in full (rest from reference TRBV29-1 and TRBJ1-1): SAVISQKPSRDICQRGTSLTIQCQVDSQVTMMFWYRQQPGQSLTLIATANQGSEATYESGFVIDKFPISRPNLTFSTLTVSNMSPEDSSIYLCSVAQTMGNTEAFFGQGTRLTVV.